This T cell receptor (beta chain) was recovered during a study of blood T cell repertoires in COVID-19. Study details: Whether acute or convalescent, the COVID-19 samples came from the United States, Italy and Spain. PBMCs, B-cell-depleted T cells, or T cells were the source of the cDNA or gDNA that made up the material.

In its sample, this clone was seen many times. Germline V lookup: CDR1 MRHNA, CDR2 SNTAGT. V shed 3 bases, J shed 1 base, and the junction held 0 bases outside the gene matches. The CDR3 sequence is 14 residues long. Per the original methods: Reference gene primers were amplified, and this amplification served to estimate nucleated cell counts. Profiling relied on immunoSEQ multiplex PCR, and the TCRdb table lists in-frame clones only, not all of them. From that table come the V and J calls and clone size; the DNA was used to work out D and trimming. The sample contains a few hundred thousand clones, roughly 90% of which appear only once.

This sequence originates from a man aged 18 to 29 who had recovered from COVID-19. The V and J genes are TRBV6-4 and TRBJ2-3, with 8 bases aligning to TRBD2. The sequenced sample consisted of peripheral blood. CDR3: CASSEAGGTDTQYF. Here the CDR3 DNA reads TGTGCCAGCAGTGAAGCGGGGGGCACAGATACGCAGTATTTT.